This paragraph covers one T cell receptor beta chain sequence. Germline CDR1 and CDR2: SGHTA and FQGNSA. CDR3 length: 15 residues. The junction had 8 bases not matched to a gene; V was cut back by 2 bases and J by 8 bases. This specimen comes from a study of blood T cell repertoires in COVID-19. Study-wide background: From the United States, Italy and Spain came samples of acute and convalescent COVID-19. From T cells, B-cell-depleted T cells, or PBMCs came the material, which was cDNA or gDNA.

Authors' methods: Amplifying reference gene primers gave estimates of nucleated cell counts. Here immunoSEQ multiplex PCR was the method, and the copy in TCRdb shows in-frame clones only, minus some. V, J and clone size derive from that table, while D and trimming were established from the DNA sequence. The sample includes 90,000 to 120,000 clones, about 90% of them seen just once. The rearrangement joins TRBV7-2 to TRBJ2-1; 8 nucleotides match TRBD2. This TCR was sampled from a woman aged 30 to 39 with acute or convalescent COVID-19. The material sequenced was peripheral blood. CDR3 residues: CASSLSGTSVYEQFF. The CDR3 DNA reads TGTGCCAGCAGCTTATCCGGGACTAGTGTGTATGAGCAGTTCTTC.